The clone carrying this T cell receptor (beta chain) showed up many times. This sample stems from a study of molecular identifiers for immune sequencing clone quantification. TCRdb re-analysed the PCR reads in MiXCR, keeping a single row per CDR3 protein. The table lists approximately 500,000 distinct CDR3 sequences, around a fifth of them singletons, with around 0.84% in the top ten. The sequencing sample was made of naive CD8+ T cells from blood, with Jurkat cell RNA spiked in. Subset of the sample: FACS-sorted CD8+CD4-CCR7+CD45RA+ naive T cells. The source of this sequence is a human donor in good health. Some libraries in this study had Jurkat cell RNA spiked in.

CDR3 protein: CAWSVLRVETQYF. CDR3 bases: TGTGCCTGGAGTGTACTCAGGGTAGAGACCCAGTACTTC. V gene TRBV30 combines with J gene TRBJ2-5; tentative D call: TRBD1 (5 bases). CDR1 is GTSNPN and CDR2 is SVGIG in the germline V gene (reference sequence). Trimming removed 0 bases from V and 4 bases from J, with 9 bases in between. The CDR3 length is 13 residues.